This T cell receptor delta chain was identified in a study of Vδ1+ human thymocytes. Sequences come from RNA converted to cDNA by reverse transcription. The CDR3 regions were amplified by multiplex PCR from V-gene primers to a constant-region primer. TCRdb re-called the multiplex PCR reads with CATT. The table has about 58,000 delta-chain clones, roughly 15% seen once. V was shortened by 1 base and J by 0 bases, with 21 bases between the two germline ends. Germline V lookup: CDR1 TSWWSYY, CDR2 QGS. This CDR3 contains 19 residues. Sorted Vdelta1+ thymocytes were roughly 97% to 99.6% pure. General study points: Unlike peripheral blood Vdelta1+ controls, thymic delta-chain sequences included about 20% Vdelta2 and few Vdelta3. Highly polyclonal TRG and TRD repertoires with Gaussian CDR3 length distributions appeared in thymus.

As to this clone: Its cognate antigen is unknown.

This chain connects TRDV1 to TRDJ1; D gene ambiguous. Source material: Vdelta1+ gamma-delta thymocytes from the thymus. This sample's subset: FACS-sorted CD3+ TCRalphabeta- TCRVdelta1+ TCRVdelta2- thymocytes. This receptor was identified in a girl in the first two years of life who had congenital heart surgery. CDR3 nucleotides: TGTGCTCTTGGGGAACCCTCTACGCTTAGCTACGCATACACCGATAAACTCATCTTT. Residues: CALGEPSTLSYAYTDKLIF.